The source of this T cell receptor beta chain is a study of beta chain features in type 1 diabetes. This clone has only a few counts. An end of the junction does not agree with germline; a read error may underlie this. The CDR3 extends over 11 amino acids. Looked up from germline, CDR1 is ENHRY and CDR2 is SYGVKD. Every isolated RNA sample was fully reverse transcribed, so sequencing captured expressed TCRB transcripts. Profiled with immunoSEQ multiplex PCR; TCRdb holds only in-frame clones, not every one. The profile covers some 150,000 clones, with approximately 12% appearing a single time and roughly 1.9% taken by the ten largest.

The clonotype was recovered from a man aged 18-30 years in good health. The chain recombines TRBV10-3 with TRBJ1-2; D not certain. The material sequenced was central memory CD4+ T cells from blood. CDR3 bases: TGTGCCAGCAGTGAAGCTTATGGCTACACCTTC. Translated: CASSEAYGYTF.